The clone carrying this TCR beta chain was detected only a few times. Its antigen is not known. The data were obtained in a study of cytomegalovirus exposure and HLA in healthy donors. Regarding the study as a whole: Roughly uniform depth of sequencing across donors was assumed in presence/absence analyses. CMV serostatus was the only recorded immune exposure for donors. The authors enumerated 164 TCR beta chains as linked to cytomegalovirus.

V lost 5 bases, J lost 7 bases, and 14 bases lay in between. Per the germline V gene, CDR1 is MDHEN and CDR2 is SYDVKM. The CDR3 sequence is 13 residues long. PCR involved 60 Vbeta and 13 Jbeta primers. Clones were read by immunoSEQ multiplex PCR, and TCRdb kept only the in-frame ones, dropping some. The sample lists more than 85,000 clones; more than 70% were seen once. Sequencing input: PBMCs. V usage is TRBV28 and J usage is TRBJ1-2; D perhaps matches TRBD1 (5 bases). This TCR came from a male donor in good health and CMV-seropositive. The CDR3 DNA is TGTGCCAGCAGTCCATCAGGGTCGCGTGGCTACACCTTC. As protein: CASSPSGSRGYTF.